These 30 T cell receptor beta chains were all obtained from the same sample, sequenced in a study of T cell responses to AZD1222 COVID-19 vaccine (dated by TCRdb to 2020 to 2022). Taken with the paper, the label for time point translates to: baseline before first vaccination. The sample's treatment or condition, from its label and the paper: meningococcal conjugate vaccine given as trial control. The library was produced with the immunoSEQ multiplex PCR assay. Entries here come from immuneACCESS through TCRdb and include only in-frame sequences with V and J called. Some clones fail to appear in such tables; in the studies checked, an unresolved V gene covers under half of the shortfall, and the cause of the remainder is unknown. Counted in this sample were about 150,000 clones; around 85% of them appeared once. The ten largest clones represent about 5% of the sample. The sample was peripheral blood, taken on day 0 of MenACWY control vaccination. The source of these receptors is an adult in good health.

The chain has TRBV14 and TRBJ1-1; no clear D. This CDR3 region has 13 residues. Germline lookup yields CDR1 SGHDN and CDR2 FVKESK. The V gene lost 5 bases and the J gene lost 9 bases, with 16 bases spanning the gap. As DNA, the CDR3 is TGTGCCAGCAGCTCCCGGGCAGCTTATAAAGCTTTCTTT. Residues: CASSSRAAYKAFF. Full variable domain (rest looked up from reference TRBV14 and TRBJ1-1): EAGVTQFPSHSVIEKGQTVTLRCDPISGHDNLYWYRRVMGKEIKFLLHFVKESKQDESGMPNNRFLAERTGGTYSTLKVQPAELEDSGVYFCASSSRAAYKAFFGQGTRLTVV.

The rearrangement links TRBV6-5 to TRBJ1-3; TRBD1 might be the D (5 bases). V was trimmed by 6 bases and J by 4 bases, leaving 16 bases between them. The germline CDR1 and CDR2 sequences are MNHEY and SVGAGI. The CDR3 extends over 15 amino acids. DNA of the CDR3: TGTGCCAGCAGCCGTGGGCCCCGGGGGGGAAACACCATATATTTT. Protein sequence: CASSRGPRGGNTIYF.

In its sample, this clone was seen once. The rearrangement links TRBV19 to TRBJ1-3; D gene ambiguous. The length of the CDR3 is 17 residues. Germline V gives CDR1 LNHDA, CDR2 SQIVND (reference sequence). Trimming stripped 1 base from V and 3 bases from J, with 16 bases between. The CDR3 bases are TGTGCCAGTAGTATAGGGAAGCCCTGGGTGGATGGAAACACCATATATTTT. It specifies CASSIGKPWVDGNTIYF.

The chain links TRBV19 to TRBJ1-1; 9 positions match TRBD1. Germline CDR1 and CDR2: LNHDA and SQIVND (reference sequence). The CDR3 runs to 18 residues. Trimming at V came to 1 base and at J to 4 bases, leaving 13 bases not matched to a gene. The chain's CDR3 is CASSIGRTGALKGTEAFF. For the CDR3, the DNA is TGTGCCAGTAGTATAGGAAGGACAGGGGCCCTTAAAGGCACTGAAGCTTTCTTT.

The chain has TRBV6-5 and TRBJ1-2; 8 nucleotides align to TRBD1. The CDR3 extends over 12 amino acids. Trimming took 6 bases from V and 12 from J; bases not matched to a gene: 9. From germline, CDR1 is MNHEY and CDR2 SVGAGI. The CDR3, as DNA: TGTGCCAGCAGGTACAGGGGGAGGGCTGACACCTTC. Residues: CASRYRGRADTF.

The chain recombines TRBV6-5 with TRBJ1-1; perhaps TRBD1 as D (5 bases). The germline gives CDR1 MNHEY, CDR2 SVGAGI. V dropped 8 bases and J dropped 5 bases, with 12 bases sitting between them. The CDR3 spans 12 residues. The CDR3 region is CASSTGGTEAFF. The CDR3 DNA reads TGTGCCAGCTCAACTGGGGGTACTGAAGCTTTCTTT.

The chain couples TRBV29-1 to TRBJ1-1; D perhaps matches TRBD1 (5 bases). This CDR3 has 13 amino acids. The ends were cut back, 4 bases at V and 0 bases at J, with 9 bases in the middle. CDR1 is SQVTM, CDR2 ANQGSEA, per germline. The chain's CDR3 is CSVVWGLNTEAFF. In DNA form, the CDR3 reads TGCAGCGTTGTTTGGGGCCTGAACACTGAAGCTTTCTTT.

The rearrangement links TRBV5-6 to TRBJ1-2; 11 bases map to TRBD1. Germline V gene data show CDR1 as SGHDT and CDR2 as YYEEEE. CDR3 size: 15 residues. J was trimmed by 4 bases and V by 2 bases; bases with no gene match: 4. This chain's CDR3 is CASSLRTGGLYGYTF. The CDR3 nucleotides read TGTGCCAGCAGCTTAAGGACAGGGGGCCTCTATGGCTACACCTTC.

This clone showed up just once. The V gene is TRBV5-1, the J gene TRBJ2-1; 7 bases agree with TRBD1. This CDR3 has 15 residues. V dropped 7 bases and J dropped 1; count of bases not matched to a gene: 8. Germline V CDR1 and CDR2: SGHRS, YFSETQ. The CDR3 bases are TGCGCCAGCGGAAGACAGGGTGGGTCCTACAATGAGCAGTTCTTC. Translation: CASGRQGGSYNEQFF.

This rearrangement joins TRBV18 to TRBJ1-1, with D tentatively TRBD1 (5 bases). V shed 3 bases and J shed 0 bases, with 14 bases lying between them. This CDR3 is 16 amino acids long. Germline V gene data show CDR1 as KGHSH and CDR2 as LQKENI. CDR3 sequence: CASSPHGGELNTEAFF. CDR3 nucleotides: TGTGCCAGCTCACCGCACGGGGGGGAGTTGAACACTGAAGCTTTCTTT.

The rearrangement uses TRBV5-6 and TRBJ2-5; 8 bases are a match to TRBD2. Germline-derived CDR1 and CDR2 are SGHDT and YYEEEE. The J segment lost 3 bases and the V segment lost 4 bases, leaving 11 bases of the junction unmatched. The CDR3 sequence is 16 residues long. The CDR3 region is CASSPAGGAGEETQYF. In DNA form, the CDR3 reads TGTGCCAGCAGCCCTGCCGGGGGGGCGGGAGAAGAGACCCAGTACTTC. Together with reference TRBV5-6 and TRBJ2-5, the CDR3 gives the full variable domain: DAGVTQSPTHLIKTRGQQVTLRCSPKSGHDTVSWYQQALGQGPQFIFQYYEEEERQRGNFPDRFSGHQFPNYSSELNVNALLLGDSALYLCASSPAGGAGEETQYFGPGTRLLVL.

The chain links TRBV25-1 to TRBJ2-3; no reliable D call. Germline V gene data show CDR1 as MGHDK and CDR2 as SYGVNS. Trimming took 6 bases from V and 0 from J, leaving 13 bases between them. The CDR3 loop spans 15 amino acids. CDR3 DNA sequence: TGTGCCAGCAGCCCCAATAAACCTAGCACAGATACGCAGTATTTT. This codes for CASSPNKPSTDTQYF. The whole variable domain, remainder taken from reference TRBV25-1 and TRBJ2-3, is EADIYQTPRYLVIGTGKKITLECSQTMGHDKMYWYQQDPGMELHLIHYSYGVNSTEKGDLSSESTVSRIRTEHFPLTLESARPSHTSQYLCASSPNKPSTDTQYFGPGTRLTVL.

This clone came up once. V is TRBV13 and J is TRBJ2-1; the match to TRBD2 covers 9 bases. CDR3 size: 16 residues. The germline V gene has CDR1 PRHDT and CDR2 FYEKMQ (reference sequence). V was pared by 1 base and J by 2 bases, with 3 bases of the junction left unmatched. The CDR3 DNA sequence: TGTGCCAGCAGCTTAGTAGCGGGAGAGGCCTACAATGAGCAGTTCTTC. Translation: CASSLVAGEAYNEQFF.

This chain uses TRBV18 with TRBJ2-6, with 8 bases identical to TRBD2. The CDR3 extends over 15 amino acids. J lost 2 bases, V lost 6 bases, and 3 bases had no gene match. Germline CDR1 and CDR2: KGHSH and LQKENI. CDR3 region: CASSRGGTGANVLTF. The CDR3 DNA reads TGTGCCAGCTCCCGCGGGGGGACTGGGGCCAACGTCCTGACTTTC.

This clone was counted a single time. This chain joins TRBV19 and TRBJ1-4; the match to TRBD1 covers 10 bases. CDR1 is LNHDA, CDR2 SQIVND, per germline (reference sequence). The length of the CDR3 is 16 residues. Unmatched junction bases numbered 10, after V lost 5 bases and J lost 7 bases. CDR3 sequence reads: CASSSLSGTGVEKLFF. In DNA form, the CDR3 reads TGTGCCAGTAGTTCGTTGTCCGGGACAGGGGTTGAAAAACTGTTTTTT.

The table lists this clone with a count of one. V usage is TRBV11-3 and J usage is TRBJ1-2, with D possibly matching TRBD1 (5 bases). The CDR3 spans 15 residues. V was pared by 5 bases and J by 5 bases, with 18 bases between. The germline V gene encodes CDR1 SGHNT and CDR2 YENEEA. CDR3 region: CASSQPGRLTYGYTF. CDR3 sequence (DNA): TGTGCCAGCAGCCAGCCGGGACGGCTAACGTATGGCTACACCTTC.

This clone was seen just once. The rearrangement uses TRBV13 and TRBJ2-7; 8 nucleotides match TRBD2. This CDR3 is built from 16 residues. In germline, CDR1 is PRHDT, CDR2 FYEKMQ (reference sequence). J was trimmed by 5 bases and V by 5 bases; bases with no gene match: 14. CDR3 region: CASSPRGSGMLDEQYF. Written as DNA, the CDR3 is TGTGCCAGCAGCCCGCGCGGTAGCGGGATGTTGGACGAGCAGTACTTC.

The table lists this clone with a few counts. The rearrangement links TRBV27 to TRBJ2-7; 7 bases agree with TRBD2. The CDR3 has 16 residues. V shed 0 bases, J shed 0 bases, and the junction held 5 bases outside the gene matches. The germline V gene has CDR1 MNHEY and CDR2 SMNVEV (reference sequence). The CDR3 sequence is CASSLSPPSGSYEQYF. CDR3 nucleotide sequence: TGTGCCAGCAGTTTATCCCCCCCTAGCGGCTCCTACGAGCAGTACTTC.

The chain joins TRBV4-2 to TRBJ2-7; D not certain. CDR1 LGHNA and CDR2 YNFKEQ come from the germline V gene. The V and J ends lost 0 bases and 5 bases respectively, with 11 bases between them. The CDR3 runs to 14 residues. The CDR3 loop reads CASSQDRESHEQYF. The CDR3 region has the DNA TGTGCCAGCAGCCAAGATCGAGAGTCCCACGAGCAGTACTTC.

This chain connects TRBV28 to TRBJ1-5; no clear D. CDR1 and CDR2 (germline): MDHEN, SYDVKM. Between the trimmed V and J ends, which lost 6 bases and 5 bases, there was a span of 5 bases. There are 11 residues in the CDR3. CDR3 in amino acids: CASRGDQPQHF. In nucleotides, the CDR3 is TGTGCCAGCAGAGGAGATCAGCCCCAGCATTTT.

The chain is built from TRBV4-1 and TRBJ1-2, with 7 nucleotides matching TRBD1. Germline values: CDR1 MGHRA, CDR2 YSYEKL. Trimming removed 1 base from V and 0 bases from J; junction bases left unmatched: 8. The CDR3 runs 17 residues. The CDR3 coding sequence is TGCGCCAGCAGCCAAGGTTTAAGGGACAGTGCTAACTATGGCTACACCTTC. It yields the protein CASSQGLRDSANYGYTF.

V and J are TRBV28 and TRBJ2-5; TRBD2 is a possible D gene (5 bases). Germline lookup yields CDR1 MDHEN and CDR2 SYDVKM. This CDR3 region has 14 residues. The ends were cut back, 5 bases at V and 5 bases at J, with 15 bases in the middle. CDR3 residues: CASSPEGSWETQYF. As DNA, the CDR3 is TGTGCCAGCAGTCCCGAAGGGAGTTGGGAGACCCAGTACTTC.

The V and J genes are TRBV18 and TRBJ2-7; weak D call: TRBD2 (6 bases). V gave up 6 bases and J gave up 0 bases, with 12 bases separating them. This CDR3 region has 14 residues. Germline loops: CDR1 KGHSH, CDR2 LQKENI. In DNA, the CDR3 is TGTGCCAGCTCGCCGGGGGTGCCCTCCTACGAGCAGTACGTC. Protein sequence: CASSPGVPSYEQYV.

The CDR3 DNA reads TGTGCCAGTAGCCCCCGTCTGAACACTGAAGCTTTCTTT. This gives the protein CASSPRLNTEAFF. J is TRBJ1-1 and V is TRBV6-4; D call uncertain. Germline V gene lookup returns CDR1 MRHNA and CDR2 SNTAGT. V was shortened by 9 bases and J by 0 bases, with 11 bases between the two germline ends. The CDR3 length is 13 residues.

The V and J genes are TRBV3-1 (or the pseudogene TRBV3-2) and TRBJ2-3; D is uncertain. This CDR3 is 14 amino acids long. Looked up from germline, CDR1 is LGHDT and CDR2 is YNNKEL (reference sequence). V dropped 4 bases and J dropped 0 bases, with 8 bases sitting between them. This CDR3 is CASSRLGSTDTQYF. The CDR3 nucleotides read TGTGCCAGCAGCCGGTTGGGAAGCACAGATACGCAGTATTTT.

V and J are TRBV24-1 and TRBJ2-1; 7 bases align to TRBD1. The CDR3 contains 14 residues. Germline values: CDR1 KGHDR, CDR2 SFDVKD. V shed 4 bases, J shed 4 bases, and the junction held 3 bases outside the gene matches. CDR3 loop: CATSEWDSYNEQFF. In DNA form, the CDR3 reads TGTGCCACCAGTGAATGGGACAGTTACAATGAGCAGTTCTTC.

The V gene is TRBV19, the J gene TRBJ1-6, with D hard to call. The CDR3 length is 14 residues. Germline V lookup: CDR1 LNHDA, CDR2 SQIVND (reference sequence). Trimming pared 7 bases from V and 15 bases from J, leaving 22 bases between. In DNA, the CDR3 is TGTGCCAGTACCAAGGTCGGAGGGCCCGAACGCCTCCACTTT. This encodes CASTKVGGPERLHF.

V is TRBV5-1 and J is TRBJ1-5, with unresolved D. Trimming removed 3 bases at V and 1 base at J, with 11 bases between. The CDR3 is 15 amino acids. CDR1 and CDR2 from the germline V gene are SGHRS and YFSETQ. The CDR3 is CASSSSGQSNQPQHF. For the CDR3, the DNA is TGCGCCAGCAGCTCCTCGGGCCAGAGCAATCAGCCCCAGCATTTT.

CDR3 sequence reads: CASRWGGALGETQYF. The CDR3 DNA is TGCGCCAGCAGATGGGGAGGGGCGCTAGGGGAGACCCAGTACTTC. The rearrangement uses TRBV4-1 and TRBJ2-5; 7 positions agree with TRBD2. The CDR3 runs 15 residues. Germline V gene lookup returns CDR1 MGHRA and CDR2 YSYEKL. The V gene end was trimmed by 6 bases and the J gene end by 5 bases; junction bases not matched to a gene: 12.

The chain's CDR3 is CASSLAGTGGTEAFF. The CDR3 DNA reads TGTGCCAGCAGCCTAGCCGGGACAGGGGGCACTGAAGCTTTCTTT. V usage is TRBV11-2 and J usage is TRBJ1-1; TRBD1 matches 11 bases. CDR3 length equals 15 residues. Germline V gene sequence: CDR1 SGHAT, CDR2 FQNNGV. The ends lost 5 bases at V and 4 bases at J; junction bases unmatched: 6.